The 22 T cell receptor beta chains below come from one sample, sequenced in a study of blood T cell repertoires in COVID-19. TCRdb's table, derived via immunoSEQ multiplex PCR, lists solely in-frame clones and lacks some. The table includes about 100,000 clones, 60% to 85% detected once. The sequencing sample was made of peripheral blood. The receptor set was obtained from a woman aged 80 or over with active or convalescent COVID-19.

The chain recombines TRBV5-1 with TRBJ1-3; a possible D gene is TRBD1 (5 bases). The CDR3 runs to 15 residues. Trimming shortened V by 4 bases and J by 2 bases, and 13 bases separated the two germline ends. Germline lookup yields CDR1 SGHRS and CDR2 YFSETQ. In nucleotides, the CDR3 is TGCGCCAGCAGCCTAGGGTCAGGGCCTGGAAACACCATATATTTT. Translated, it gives CASSLGSGPGNTIYF.

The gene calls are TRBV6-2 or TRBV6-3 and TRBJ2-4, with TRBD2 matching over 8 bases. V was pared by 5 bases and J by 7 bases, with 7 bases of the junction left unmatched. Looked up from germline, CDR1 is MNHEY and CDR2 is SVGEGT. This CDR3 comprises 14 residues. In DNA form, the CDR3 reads TGTGCCAGCAGTAAAAGCGGGAGCGCGAACATTCAGTACTTC. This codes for CASSKSGSANIQYF.

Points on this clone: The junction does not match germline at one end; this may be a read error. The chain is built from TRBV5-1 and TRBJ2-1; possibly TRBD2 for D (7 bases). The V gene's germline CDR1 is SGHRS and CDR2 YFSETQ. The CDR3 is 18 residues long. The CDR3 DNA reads TGTGCCAGCAGCTTGATTGCCCGGGGCGGGGGCGCCTACAATGAGCAGTTCTTC. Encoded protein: CASSLIARGGGAYNEQFF.

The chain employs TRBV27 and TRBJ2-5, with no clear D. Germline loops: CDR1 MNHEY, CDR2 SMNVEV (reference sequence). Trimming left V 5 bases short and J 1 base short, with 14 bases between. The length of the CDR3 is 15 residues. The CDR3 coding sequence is TGTGCCAGCAGTGTTCTTCAAGCAACCCAAGAGACCCAGTACTTC. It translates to CASSVLQATQETQYF.

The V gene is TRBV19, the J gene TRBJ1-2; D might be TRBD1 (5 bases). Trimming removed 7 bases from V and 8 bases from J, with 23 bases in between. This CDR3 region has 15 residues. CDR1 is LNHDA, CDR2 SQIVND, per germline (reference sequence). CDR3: CASNPLMRQGYGYTF. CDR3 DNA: TGTGCCAGTAACCCCTTGATGAGGCAGGGCTACGGCTACACCTTC.

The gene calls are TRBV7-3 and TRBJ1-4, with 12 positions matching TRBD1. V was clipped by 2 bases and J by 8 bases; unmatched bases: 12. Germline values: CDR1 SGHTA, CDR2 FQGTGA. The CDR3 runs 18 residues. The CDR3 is CASSLELGTGGAGEKLFF. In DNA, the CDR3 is TGTGCCAGCAGCTTAGAACTCGGGACAGGGGGCGCGGGGGAAAAACTGTTTTTT.

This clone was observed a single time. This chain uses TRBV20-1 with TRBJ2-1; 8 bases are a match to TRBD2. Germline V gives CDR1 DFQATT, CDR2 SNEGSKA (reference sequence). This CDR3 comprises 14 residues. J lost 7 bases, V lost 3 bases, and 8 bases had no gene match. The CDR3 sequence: CSASPSGYSNEQFF. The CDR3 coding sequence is TGCAGTGCTAGTCCTAGCGGGTATTCAAATGAGCAGTTCTTC.

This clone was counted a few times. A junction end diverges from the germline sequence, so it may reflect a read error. CDR3 sequence (DNA): TGTGCCAGCAGGGCAGAGAGTTCCCAGAGGCGAGGCTACACCTTC. Protein: CASRAESSQRRGYTF. J is TRBJ1-2 and V is TRBV5-1, with D perhaps matching TRBD1 (5 bases). Germline V gene lookup returns CDR1 SGHRS and CDR2 YFSETQ. The CDR3 has 15 amino acids.

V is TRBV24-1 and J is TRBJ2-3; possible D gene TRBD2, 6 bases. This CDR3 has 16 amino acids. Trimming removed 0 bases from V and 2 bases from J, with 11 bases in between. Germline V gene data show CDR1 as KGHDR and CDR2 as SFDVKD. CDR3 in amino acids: CATSDLRDSDTDTQYF. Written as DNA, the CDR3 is TGTGCCACCAGTGATTTGCGGGACTCAGACACAGATACGCAGTATTTT.

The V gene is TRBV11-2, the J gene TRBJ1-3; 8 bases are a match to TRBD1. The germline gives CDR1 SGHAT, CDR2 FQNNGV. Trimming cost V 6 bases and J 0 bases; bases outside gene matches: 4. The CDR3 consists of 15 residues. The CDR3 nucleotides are TGTGCCAGCAGTCCAGGGGGCTTCTCTGGAAACACCATATATTTT. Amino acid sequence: CASSPGGFSGNTIYF.

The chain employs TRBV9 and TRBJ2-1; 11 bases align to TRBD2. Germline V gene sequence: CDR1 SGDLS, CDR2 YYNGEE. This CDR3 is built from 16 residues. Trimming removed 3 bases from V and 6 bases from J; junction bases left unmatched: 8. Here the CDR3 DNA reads TGTGCCAGCAGCGCAGGCTCCGGGACTAGCGGCAATGAGCAGTTCTTC. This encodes CASSAGSGTSGNEQFF.

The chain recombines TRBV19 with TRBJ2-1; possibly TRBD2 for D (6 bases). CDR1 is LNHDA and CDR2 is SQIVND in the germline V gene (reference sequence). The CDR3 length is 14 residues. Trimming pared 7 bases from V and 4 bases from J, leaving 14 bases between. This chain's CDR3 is CASNYRDSYNEQFF. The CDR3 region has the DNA TGTGCCAGTAATTACCGGGACTCATACAATGAGCAGTTCTTC.

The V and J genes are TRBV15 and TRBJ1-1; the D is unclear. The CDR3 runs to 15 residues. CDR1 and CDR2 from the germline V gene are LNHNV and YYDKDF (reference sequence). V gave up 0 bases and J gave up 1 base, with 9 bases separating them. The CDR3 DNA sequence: TGTGCCACCAGCAGAGATAGACTTACGAACACTGAAGCTTTCTTT. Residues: CATSRDRLTNTEAFF.

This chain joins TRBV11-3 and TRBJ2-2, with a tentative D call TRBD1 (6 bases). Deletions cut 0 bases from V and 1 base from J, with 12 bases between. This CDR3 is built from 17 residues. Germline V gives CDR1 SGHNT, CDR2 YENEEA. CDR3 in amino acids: CASSLDRGHMNTGELFF. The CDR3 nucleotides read TGTGCCAGCAGCTTAGATAGGGGACACATGAACACCGGGGAGCTGTTTTTT. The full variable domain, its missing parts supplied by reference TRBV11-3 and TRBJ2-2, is EAGVVQSPRYKIIEKKQPVAFWCNPISGHNTLYWYLQNLGQGPELLIRYENEEAVDDSQLPKDRFSAERLKGVDSTLKIQPAELGDSAVYLCASSLDRGHMNTGELFFGEGSRLTVL.

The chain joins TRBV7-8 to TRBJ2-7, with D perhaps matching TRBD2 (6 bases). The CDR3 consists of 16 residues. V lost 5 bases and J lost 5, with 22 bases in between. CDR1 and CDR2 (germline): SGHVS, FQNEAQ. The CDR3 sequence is CASSPGWREGNHEQYF. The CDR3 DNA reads TGTGCCAGCAGCCCGGGGTGGAGGGAAGGGAATCACGAGCAGTACTTC. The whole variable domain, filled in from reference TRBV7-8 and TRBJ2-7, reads GAGVSQSPRYKVAKRGQDVALRCDPISGHVSLFWYQQALGQGPEFLTYFQNEAQLDKSGLPSDRFFAERPEGSVSTLKIQRTQQEDSAVYLCASSPGWREGNHEQYFGPGTRLTVT.

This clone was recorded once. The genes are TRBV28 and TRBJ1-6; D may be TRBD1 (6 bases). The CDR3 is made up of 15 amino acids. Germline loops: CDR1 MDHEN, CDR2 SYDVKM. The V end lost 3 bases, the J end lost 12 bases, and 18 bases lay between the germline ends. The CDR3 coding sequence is TGTGCCAGCAGTTTGAAGACAGGACGCCAAGGACCCCTCCACTTT. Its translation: CASSLKTGRQGPLHF.

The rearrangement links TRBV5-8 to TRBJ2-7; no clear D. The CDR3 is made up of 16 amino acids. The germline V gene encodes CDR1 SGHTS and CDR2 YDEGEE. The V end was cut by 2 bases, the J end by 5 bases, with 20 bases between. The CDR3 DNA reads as TGTGCCAGCAGCTTTGGCCCGATCCGGAGCTGGGACGAGCAGTACTTC. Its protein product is CASSFGPIRSWDEQYF. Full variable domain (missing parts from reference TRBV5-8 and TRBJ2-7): EAGVTQSPTHLIKTRGQQATLRCSPISGHTSVYWYQQALGLGLQFLLWYDEGEERNRGNFPPRFSGRQFPNYSSELNVNALELEDSALYLCASSFGPIRSWDEQYFGPGTRLTVT.

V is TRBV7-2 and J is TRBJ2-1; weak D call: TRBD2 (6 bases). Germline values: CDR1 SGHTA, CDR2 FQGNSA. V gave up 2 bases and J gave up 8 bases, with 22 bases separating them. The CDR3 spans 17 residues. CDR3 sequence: CASSLRALTRFGDEQFF. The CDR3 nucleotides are TGTGCCAGCAGCTTAAGGGCCCTGACTAGGTTTGGGGATGAGCAGTTCTTC.

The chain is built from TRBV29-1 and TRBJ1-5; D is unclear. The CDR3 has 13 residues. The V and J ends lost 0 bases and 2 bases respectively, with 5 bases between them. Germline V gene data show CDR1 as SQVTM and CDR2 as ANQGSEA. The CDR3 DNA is TGCAGCGTTGAAGACGGTGGCAATCAGCCCCAGCATTTT. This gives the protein CSVEDGGNQPQHF.

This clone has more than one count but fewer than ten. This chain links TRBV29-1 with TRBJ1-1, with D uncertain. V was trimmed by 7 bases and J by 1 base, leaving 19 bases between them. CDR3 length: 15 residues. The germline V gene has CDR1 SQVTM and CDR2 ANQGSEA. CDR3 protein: CSAFKALRTNTEAFF. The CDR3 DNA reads TGCAGCGCTTTTAAAGCCTTAAGAACGAACACTGAAGCTTTCTTT.

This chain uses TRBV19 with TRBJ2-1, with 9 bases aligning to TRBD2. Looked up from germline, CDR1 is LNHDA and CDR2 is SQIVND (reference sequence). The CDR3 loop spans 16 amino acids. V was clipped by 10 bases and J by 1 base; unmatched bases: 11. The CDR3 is CATRPRLAASYNEQFF. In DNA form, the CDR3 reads TGTGCCACCCGCCCCAGACTAGCGGCTTCCTACAATGAGCAGTTCTTC.

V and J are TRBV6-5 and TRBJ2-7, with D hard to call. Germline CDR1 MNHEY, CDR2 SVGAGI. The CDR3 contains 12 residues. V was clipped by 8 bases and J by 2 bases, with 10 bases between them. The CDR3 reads CASFNEPYEQYF. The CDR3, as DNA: TGTGCCAGCTTTAACGAGCCCTACGAGCAGTACTTC.